These 24 T cell receptor beta chains share one sample of origin, sequenced in a study of CD8+ T cells in alopecia areata (dated 2018 in TCRdb). The method was the immunoSEQ multiplex PCR assay. RNA was extracted from all samples and reverse transcribed into cDNA as template for TCR sequencing. Imported from immuneACCESS, the table was reduced by TCRdb to in-frame sequences with V and J called. These copies leave out some clones; in studies compared against another copy, an unresolved V gene accounts for under half, and the cause of the remainder is not known. The sample table contains 150,000 to 200,000 clones; only one count was recorded for 55% of them. The ten top clones hold about 4.9% of the sample. Specimen: CD4+ T cells sorted from blood. These receptors were collected from a human donor in good health.

Here the CDR3 DNA reads TGCAGCGTGGCCCGGACAGGACAAGCCTACGAGCAGTACTTC. Its protein product is CSVARTGQAYEQYF. The rearrangement links TRBV29-1 to TRBJ2-7; 7 positions agree with TRBD1. The CDR3 length is 14 residues. V was pared by 6 bases and J by 2 bases, with 10 bases of the junction left unmatched. Germline loops: CDR1 SQVTM, CDR2 ANQGSEA.

The rearrangement joins TRBV6-4 to TRBJ2-1; TRBD2 is a possible D gene (5 bases). Trimming cost V 9 bases and J 10 bases, with 10 bases left between them. This CDR3 is built from 10 residues. Looked up from germline, CDR1 is MRHNA and CDR2 is SNTAGT. The CDR3 bases are TGTGCCAGTCCACCGGGGGAGCAGTTCTTC. Translated: CASPPGEQFF.

The V gene is TRBV5-4, the J gene TRBJ2-2, with 10 bases matching TRBD2. This CDR3 is built from 13 residues. The ends lost 8 bases at V and 7 bases at J; junction bases unmatched: 5. The germline V gene has CDR1 SGHNT and CDR2 YYREEE (reference sequence). CDR3 sequence reads: CASEREGFGELFF. The CDR3, as DNA: TGTGCCAGTGAGCGGGAGGGGTTCGGGGAGCTGTTTTTT.

V and J are TRBV6-5 and TRBJ2-3; 10 bases match TRBD2. The germline CDR1 and CDR2 sequences are MNHEY and SVGAGI. This CDR3 has 15 residues. The J segment lost 6 bases and the V segment lost 0 bases, leaving 3 bases of the junction unmatched. The CDR3 loop is CASSYSSGRRDTQYF. As DNA, the CDR3 is TGTGCCAGCAGTTACTCTAGCGGGAGGCGGGATACGCAGTATTTT.

This clone is medium-sized. The CDR3 sequence: CASMRTDTQYF. CDR3 DNA sequence: TGTGCCAGCATGCGCACAGATACGCAGTATTTT. The chain employs TRBV2 and TRBJ2-3; D not certain. The germline V and J ends were trimmed by 7 bases and 1 base, with 3 bases remaining between them. The CDR3 is 11 amino acids. Germline assignment: CDR1 SNHLY and CDR2 FYNNEI.

This clone was seen a few times. This chain uses TRBV10-3 with TRBJ2-7; D gene unclear. The CDR3 length is 12 residues. CDR1 ENHRY and CDR2 SYGVKD come from the germline V gene. V lost 2 bases, J lost 7 bases, and 9 bases lay in between. CDR3 bases: TGTGCCATCAGTGAGCGATACGGAGAGCAGTACTTC. Translation gives CAISERYGEQYF.

The chain employs TRBV9 and TRBJ2-1; 8 bases are a match to TRBD2. CDR3 size: 14 residues. CDR1 is SGDLS and CDR2 is YYNGEE in the germline V gene. V was clipped by 0 bases and J by 7 bases; unmatched bases: 3. The CDR3 reads CASSVGGLGNEQFF. The DNA for the CDR3 is TGTGCCAGCAGCGTAGGGGGACTAGGAAATGAGCAGTTCTTC.

In this sample, this clone turned up a few times. The gene calls are TRBV2 and TRBJ2-5; D gene unclear. The V and J ends lost 8 bases and 0 bases respectively, with 10 bases between them. Germline CDR1 is SNHLY and CDR2 is FYNNEI. This CDR3 is 13 amino acids long. The CDR3 DNA sequence: TGTGCCAGCGGCGCCTTGTACCAAGAGACCCAGTACTTC. It is translated as CASGALYQETQYF.

This chain's CDR3 is CSLWDPSNYGYTF. In DNA form, the CDR3 reads TGCAGCCTGTGGGACCCTTCTAACTATGGCTACACCTTC. The V call is TRBV29-1, the J call TRBJ1-2; the D gene is possibly TRBD1 (5 bases). The germline V gene has CDR1 SQVTM and CDR2 ANQGSEA. The CDR3 is 13 amino acids. Trimming took 8 bases from V and 0 from J, leaving 13 bases between them.

The chain combines TRBV27 with TRBJ1-2; tentatively, D is TRBD1 (6 bases). The germline V and J ends were trimmed by 6 bases and 8 bases, with 19 bases remaining between them. Looked up from germline, CDR1 is MNHEY and CDR2 is SMNVEV (reference sequence). The length of the CDR3 is 14 residues. CDR3 loop: CASRPRGGGEGYTF. CDR3 bases: TGTGCCAGCAGGCCAAGGGGCGGGGGCGAAGGCTACACCTTC.

The chain uses TRBV10-3 and TRBJ2-3, with D possibly matching TRBD2 (6 bases). The CDR3 spans 14 residues. CDR1 is ENHRY and CDR2 is SYGVKD in the germline V gene. V was trimmed by 10 bases and J by 3 bases, leaving 17 bases between them. The CDR3 coding sequence is TGTGCCACCCGCGGAGGGCCTCGAACAGATACGCAGTATTTT. It is translated as CATRGGPRTDTQYF.

The V call is TRBV4-1, the J call TRBJ2-7; 8 bases match TRBD2. V shed 3 bases and J 3 bases; nucleotides not matched to a gene: 4. Germline assignment: CDR1 MGHRA and CDR2 YSYEKL. CDR3 length equals 14 residues. Written as DNA, the CDR3 is TGCGCCAGCAGCCACCAGCGGGAGCGCTACGAGCAGTACTTC. Translation gives CASSHQRERYEQYF.

This clone was counted only a few times. This rearrangement joins TRBV29-1 to TRBJ1-1, with 7 bases fitting TRBD1. Germline values: CDR1 SQVTM, CDR2 ANQGSEA. CDR3 length equals 13 residues. The junction had 5 bases not matched to a gene; V was cut back by 7 bases and J by 0 bases. CDR3 protein: CSAPTGMNTEAFF. The DNA for the CDR3 is TGCAGCGCCCCGACAGGGATGAACACTGAAGCTTTCTTT.

The sample holds a few counts of this clone. CDR3 in amino acids: CASSYNGELFF. The CDR3 region has the DNA TGTGCCAGCAGCTACAACGGGGAGCTGTTTTTT. This chain links TRBV5-4 with TRBJ2-2; D not resolved. The CDR3 totals 11 residues. V was cut by 3 bases and J by 7 bases, with 4 bases left in between. Germline-derived CDR1 and CDR2 are SGHNT and YYREEE (reference sequence).

The CDR3 DNA is TGTGCCAGCAAGGACCCAAACAATGAGCAGTTCTTC. Its translation: CASKDPNNEQFF. This rearrangement joins TRBV27 to TRBJ2-1, with unresolved D. This CDR3 comprises 12 residues. The germline CDR1 and CDR2 sequences are MNHEY and SMNVEV (reference sequence). With 7 bases removed from V and 5 bases from J, the gap between germline ends came to 9 bases.

V and J are TRBV28 and TRBJ2-7, with unresolved D. The length of the CDR3 is 11 residues. V shed 3 bases and J shed 9 bases, with 9 bases lying between them. Per the germline V gene, CDR1 is MDHEN and CDR2 is SYDVKM. The DNA for the CDR3 is TGTGCCAGCAGTTTGGGCCTCGCGCAGTACTTC. It specifies CASSLGLAQYF.

This clone was recorded a few times. This chain joins TRBV7-3 and TRBJ2-1; TRBD2 aligns across 11 bases. The germline V gene has CDR1 SGHTA and CDR2 FQGTGA. The CDR3 consists of 15 residues. Losses at the gene ends were 3 bases for V and 8 bases for J; bases not matched to a gene: 6. The CDR3 reads CASSLIAGGLDEQFF. The CDR3 bases are TGTGCCAGCAGCTTGATAGCGGGAGGGTTAGATGAGCAGTTCTTC.

This clone was counted a few times. The CDR3 nucleotides are TGTGCCAGCAAGGAGCGGGAGGGCACAGATACGCAGTATTTT. It codes for CASKEREGTDTQYF. The chain couples TRBV27 to TRBJ2-3, with 9 nucleotides matching TRBD2. Germline V gene data show CDR1 as MNHEY and CDR2 as SMNVEV (reference sequence). The V gene end was trimmed by 7 bases and the J gene end by 1 base; junction bases not matched to a gene: 3. The CDR3 length is 14 residues.

This chain joins TRBV30 and TRBJ2-3, with 12 bases that match TRBD2. Germline values: CDR1 GTSNPN, CDR2 SVGIG (reference sequence). Trimming took 2 bases from V and 1 from J; bases not matched to a gene: 4. This CDR3 has 16 amino acids. This CDR3 reads CAWSSGLAGRTDTQYF. In DNA form, the CDR3 reads TGTGCCTGGAGTTCGGGACTAGCGGGCCGCACAGATACGCAGTATTTT.

The rearrangement links TRBV10-3 to TRBJ2-7; 13 nucleotides match TRBD2. Germline V gene sequence: CDR1 ENHRY, CDR2 SYGVKD. The ends lost 7 bases at V and 2 bases at J; junction bases unmatched: 8. This CDR3 comprises 16 residues. CDR3 protein: CAITGLAGASPYEQYF. DNA for the CDR3: TGTGCCATCACCGGACTAGCGGGAGCAAGTCCCTACGAGCAGTACTTC.

V and J are TRBV7-2 and TRBJ2-7; D call uncertain. Germline V gene sequence: CDR1 SGHTA, CDR2 FQGNSA. The CDR3 is made up of 12 amino acids. Trimming left V 3 bases short and J 6 bases short, with 9 bases between. The CDR3 DNA sequence: TGTGCCAGCAGCTTGTTTTTACGCGAGCAGTACTTC. Translated: CASSLFLREQYF.

The chain recombines TRBV5-1 with TRBJ2-1; the match to TRBD2 covers 8 bases. J gave up 1 base and V 1 base, and 4 bases lay outside the gene matches. Germline CDR1 and CDR2: SGHRS and YFSETQ. This CDR3 contains 16 residues. The CDR3 region is CASSLLRGRSYNEQFF. DNA for the CDR3: TGCGCCAGCAGCTTGCTCCGCGGGAGGTCCTACAATGAGCAGTTCTTC.

V and J are TRBV5-4 and TRBJ2-7; 9 bases agree with TRBD1. In germline, CDR1 is SGHNT, CDR2 YYREEE (reference sequence). V was clipped by 4 bases and J by 2 bases; unmatched bases: 10. This CDR3 has 16 residues. As DNA, the CDR3 is TGTGCCAGCAGCGCTACAGGGGGCAAGATGGCCTACGAGCAGTACTTC. Its protein product is CASSATGGKMAYEQYF.

The chain carries TRBV6-5 and TRBJ1-5; D may be TRBD1 (5 bases). CDR1 and CDR2 (germline): MNHEY, SVGAGI. The V end lost 0 bases, the J end lost 4 bases, and 10 bases lay between the germline ends. The CDR3 is 15 amino acids. The CDR3 reads CASSYSGTLNQPQHF. CDR3 DNA: TGTGCCAGCAGTTACTCCGGGACTCTTAATCAGCCCCAGCATTTT.